This T cell receptor beta chain emerged from a study of T cells in Graves' hyperthyroidism and ophthalmopathy. General observations from the study: Peripheral blood also featured most of the thyroid clonotypes expanded above 0.001. By a 13 V-J model, ophthalmopathy was set apart from stable hyperthyroidism.

Stable disease denoted Graves' hyperthyroidism without ophthalmopathy progression within 18 months. Together with thyroid ultrasound, orbital computed tomography, serum thyroxine and TRAb, clinical symptoms were used for diagnoses. About this clonotype itself: Its antigen remains unidentified.

Researchers amplified the TCR beta CDR3 regions from RNA transcripts. TCR CDR3 regions were first amplified by RT-PCR with HTBI primers. MiXCR, applied by TCRdb to the multiplex PCR reads, yields one record per CDR3 protein. Of over 700,000 distinct CDR3 sequences listed, about a third are singletons. V gave up 6 bases and J gave up 1 base, with 18 bases separating them. Germline loops: CDR1 MNHEY, CDR2 SVGAGI. The CDR3 covers 16 residues. V gene TRBV6-5 combines with J gene TRBJ1-1, with D uncertain. This clonotype was sampled from a woman aged 40 to 50 with Graves' hyperthyroidism. Sample: blood. The CDR3 DNA reads TGTGCCAGCAGCCGAATAAATCGACGGAAGAACACTGAAGCTTTCTTT. Encoded protein: CASSRINRRKNTEAFF.